The next 8 T cell receptor beta chains were all read from a single sample in a study of regulatory T cells in long-lasting Graves disease. Sample time point: newly diagnosed GD, antithyroid drugs for less than 3 months. PBMCs provided the RNA from which the TCR library was made. In building TCR beta libraries, iRepertoire HTBI primers were used together with Arm-PCR of CDR3 regions. TCRdb redid the calling of the multiplex PCR reads with MiXCR, one entry per CDR3 protein. The sample records 350,000 to 400,000 distinct CDR3 sequences, 15% to 18% being singletons. Source: peripheral blood mononuclear cells (PBMCs), taken at new diagnosis, from a patient treated with antithyroid drugs. These receptors were taken from a female donor with Graves disease.

The CDR3 is CASSFGGSDEQYF. Here the CDR3 DNA reads TGTGCCAGCAGCTTTGGAGGGTCGGACGAGCAGTACTTC. The V gene is TRBV7-6, the J gene TRBJ2-7; D may be TRBD2 (6 bases). This CDR3 comprises 13 residues. Germline CDR1 SGHVS, CDR2 FNYEAQ. Deletions cut 3 bases from V and 5 bases from J, with 11 bases between. The full variable domain, its missing parts supplied by reference TRBV7-6 and TRBJ2-7, is GAGVSQSPRYKVTKRGQDVALRCDPISGHVSLYWYRQALGQGPEFLTYFNYEAQQDKSGLPNDRFSAERPEGSISTLTIQRTEQRDSAMYRCASSFGGSDEQYFGPGTRLTVT.

This chain uses TRBV28 with TRBJ2-2; 12 bases are a match to TRBD2. Germline V CDR1 and CDR2: MDHEN, SYDVKM. The CDR3 spans 16 residues. The trim removed 0 bases at V and 6 bases at J, leaving 2 bases unmatched. Here the CDR3 reads CASSLWTSGSPGELFF. The CDR3 DNA follows: TGTGCCAGCAGTTTATGGACTAGCGGGAGCCCCGGGGAGCTGTTTTTT.

At least ten counts were recorded for this clonotype. The genes are TRBV15 and TRBJ1-2; no firm D call. The CDR3 runs 13 residues. CDR1 is LNHNV, CDR2 YYDKDF, per germline (reference sequence). V was cut by 3 bases and J by 6 bases, with 11 bases left in between. CDR3 sequence: CATSSIHLDGYTF. In nucleotides, the CDR3 is TGTGCCACCAGCAGCATCCATTTGGATGGCTACACCTTC.

This clonotype was seen at least ten times. The CDR3: CASSSQGNRAKLYGYTF. The CDR3 DNA follows: TGTGCCAGCAGCTCCCAGGGAAACAGGGCGAAACTGTATGGCTACACCTTC. The chain employs TRBV7-8 and TRBJ1-2; D possibly corresponds to TRBD1 (6 bases). Deletions cut 4 bases from V and 5 bases from J, with 23 bases between. The CDR3 loop spans 17 amino acids. Germline CDR1 reads SGHVS; CDR2 reads FQNEAQ.

This clonotype was picked up many times. The J gene is TRBJ1-1, the V gene TRBV20-1; no reliable D call. The V end was cut by 3 bases, the J end by 2 bases, with 10 bases between. This CDR3 region has 13 residues. Per germline, CDR1 DFQATT and CDR2 SNEGSKA (reference sequence). CDR3 region: CSASWGRNTEAFF. In DNA form, the CDR3 reads TGCAGTGCTAGCTGGGGAAGAAACACTGAAGCTTTCTTT.

This clonotype was observed at least ten times. The chain links TRBV6-1 to TRBJ2-2; D remains ambiguous. This CDR3 is built from 14 residues. CDR1 is MNHNS, CDR2 SASEGT, per germline. Trimming took off 6 bases at V and 2 bases at J, with 10 bases between the two ends. The CDR3 spells CASSVTGNTGELFF. In DNA form, the CDR3 reads TGTGCCAGCAGCGTTACGGGCAACACCGGGGAGCTGTTTTTT.

The chain combines TRBV29-1 with TRBJ2-5; 10 nucleotides line up with TRBD2. Germline values: CDR1 SQVTM, CDR2 ANQGSEA. The CDR3 consists of 17 residues. Germline trimming cut 0 bases from V and 5 bases from J; bases unmatched to any gene: 12. The CDR3 sequence is CSVEDLGLAGVGETQYF. In nucleotides, the CDR3 is TGCAGCGTTGAAGATCTGGGGCTAGCGGGAGTTGGGGAGACCCAGTACTTC.

This clonotype was counted at least ten times. The V gene is TRBV7-3, the J gene TRBJ1-1, with D maybe TRBD1 (6 bases). CDR1 is SGHTA, CDR2 FQGTGA, per germline. This CDR3 is built from 13 residues. The V and J ends lost 5 bases and 4 bases respectively, with 11 bases between them. CDR3 protein: CASSTGPTTEAFF. Written as DNA, the CDR3 is TGTGCCAGCAGCACAGGGCCCACCACTGAAGCTTTCTTT.